Below are 19 T cell receptor beta chains sequenced from a single sample in a study of T cell repertoires in cytomegalovirus infection. Antigen specificity for these receptors is unknown. In TCRdb, the reads were re-called with MiXCR into one record per CDR3 protein. The data hold 900,000 to 950,000 distinct CDR3 sequences, with about 33% observed a single time. Material: cultured CD8+ T cells from PBMCs, obtained from culture after CMV antigen stimulation. The receptors come from a human donor in good health (CMV status not recorded). Some clones in this sample may be carry-over from other donors' samples.

This clonotype has only a few counts. The genes are TRBV10-3 and TRBJ2-1; TRBD2 agrees at 9 bases. V trimming: 8 bases; J trimming: 2 bases; junction bases outside the gene matches: 7. The CDR3 length is 15 residues. Germline CDR1 and CDR2: ENHRY and SYGVKD. This CDR3 is CAIRTSDPTYNEQFF. The CDR3 DNA reads TGTGCCATCCGGACTAGCGACCCCACCTACAATGAGCAGTTCTTC.

This clonotype was seen a few times. The rearrangement links TRBV11-3 to TRBJ2-1; 9 bases are a match to TRBD2. In germline, CDR1 is SGHNT, CDR2 YENEEA. Trimming took 0 bases from V and 2 from J; bases not matched to a gene: 2. The CDR3 length is 16 residues. CDR3 bases: TGTGCCAGCAGCTTAGATTCTAGCGGGGCCTACAATGAGCAGTTCTTC. Translating gives CASSLDSSGAYNEQFF.

The chain recombines TRBV6-6 with TRBJ2-5; no clear D gene. V lost 6 bases to trimming and J lost 4 bases, with 12 bases between them. The CDR3 spans 13 residues. Germline V gene sequence: CDR1 MNHNY, CDR2 SVGAGI (reference sequence). CDR3 amino acids: CASSLNGPETQYF. CDR3 sequence (DNA): TGTGCCAGCAGCCTGAATGGCCCAGAGACCCAGTACTTC.

As for this clonotype: The junction and the germline gene differ at one end; a read error may be behind it. The chain uses TRBV6-5 and TRBJ1-5; D might be TRBD1 (5 bases). Germline CDR1 reads MNHEY; CDR2 reads SVGAGI. The CDR3 runs 18 residues. CDR3 sequence (DNA): TGTGTCAGCAGAAAGACAGTGGGGCACGCAATAAGCAATCAGCCCCAGCATTTT. Translation gives CVSRKTVGHAISNQPQHF.

This clonotype was seen more than once but under ten times. This sequence joins TRBV7-2 and TRBJ2-5; TRBD2 agrees at 9 bases. CDR1 and CDR2 from the germline V gene are SGHTA and FQGNSA. The trim removed 5 bases at V and 2 bases at J, leaving 6 bases unmatched. The CDR3 length is 15 residues. The CDR3 here is CASSRTSELQETQYF. CDR3 nucleotide sequence: TGTGCCAGCAGCCGGACTAGCGAATTGCAAGAGACCCAGTACTTC.

V is TRBV3-1 and J is TRBJ2-5, with D possibly called TRBD1 or TRBD2 (7 bases each). CDR3 length: 15 amino acids. Germline loops: CDR1 LGHDT, CDR2 YNNKEL (reference sequence). Trimming cost V 6 bases and J 4 bases, with 18 bases left between them. Written as DNA, the CDR3 is TGTGCCAGCAGTCCTTGGACAGGCGGGGGAGAGACCCAGTACTTC. This encodes CASSPWTGGGETQYF.

This clonotype came up a few times. The chain uses TRBV27 and TRBJ2-1, with D perhaps given as TRBD1 or TRBD2 (5 bases each). The V end lost 7 bases, the J end lost 3 bases, and 13 bases lay between the germline ends. The CDR3 is 14 amino acids. Looked up from germline, CDR1 is MNHEY and CDR2 is SMNVEV (reference sequence). The CDR3 nucleotides are TGTGCCAGCATTGCCGGGACGGGCTACAATGAGCAGTTCTTC. Residues: CASIAGTGYNEQFF.

The chain is built from TRBV27 and TRBJ2-1; D uncertain. The CDR3 has 15 residues. The V gene's germline CDR1 is MNHEY and CDR2 SMNVEV (reference sequence). Trimming stripped 1 base from V and 5 bases from J, with 12 bases between. The CDR3 region has the DNA TGTGCCAGCAGTTTATGGGGTAGCTTCAACAATGAGCAGTTCTTC. Amino acid sequence: CASSLWGSFNNEQFF.

The chain has TRBV11-2 and TRBJ1-4, with D unclear. With 2 bases removed from V and 8 bases from J, the gap between germline ends came to 12 bases. The CDR3 loop spans 14 amino acids. Germline CDR1 and CDR2: SGHAT and FQNNGV. The DNA of the CDR3 is TGTGCCAGCAGCTTAAAGTTTAATGGGGAAAAACTGTTTTTT. Protein product: CASSLKFNGEKLFF.

This clonotype has only a few counts. The rearrangement uses TRBV12-3 or TRBV12-4 and TRBJ2-3; D might be TRBD1 (6 bases). The CDR3 consists of 15 residues. Between the trimmed V and J ends, which lost 2 bases and 1 base, there was a span of 10 bases. The CDR3 nucleotides are TGTGCCAGCAGTTTAAGGGCAGGGGGCACAGATACGCAGTATTTT. Translated: CASSLRAGGTDTQYF.

This clonotype was observed a handful of times. The chain combines TRBV12-3 or TRBV12-4 with TRBJ2-3; 10 bases line up with TRBD2. V lost 7 bases and J lost 8; bases outside the gene matches: 9. The length of the CDR3 is 14 residues. The CDR3 bases are TGTGCCAGCAATGGGCTAGCGGGGGATGGTACGCAGTATTTT. This sequence encodes CASNGLAGDGTQYF.

This clonotype was found a few times. This chain joins TRBV28 and TRBJ2-7, with 11 positions matching TRBD1. The ends lost 4 bases at V and 4 bases at J; junction bases unmatched: 6. The CDR3 has 15 amino acids. Germline-derived CDR1 and CDR2 are MDHEN and SYDVKM. The CDR3 spells CASSYGTGGLYEQYV. Here the CDR3 DNA reads TGTGCCAGCAGTTATGGGACAGGGGGTTTGTACGAGCAGTACGTC.

This clonotype has just a few counts. DNA for the CDR3: TGCGCCAGCAGCCTTACCGGGACAGGGAACACCGGGGAGCTGTTTTTT. This gives the protein CASSLTGTGNTGELFF. The rearrangement links TRBV4-1 to TRBJ2-2; TRBD1 aligns across 8 bases. Germline loops: CDR1 MGHRA, CDR2 YSYEKL. V trimming: 4 bases; J trimming: 1 base; junction bases outside the gene matches: 5. The CDR3 has 16 residues.

V and J are TRBV15 and TRBJ2-1; 9 bases match TRBD2. V gave up 5 bases and J gave up 4 bases; unmatched junction bases: 6. Per the germline V gene, CDR1 is LNHNV and CDR2 is YYDKDF (reference sequence). The CDR3 runs to 15 residues. DNA of the CDR3: TGTGCCACCAGCCCGCGGGGGGGTGTTTACAATGAGCAGTTCTTC. Translated, it gives CATSPRGGVYNEQFF. Filled out from reference TRBV15 and TRBJ2-1, the complete variable domain reads DAMVIQNPRYQVTQFGKPVTLSCSQTLNHNVMYWYQQKSSQAPKLLFHYYDKDFNNEADTPDNFQSRRPNTSFCFLDIRSPGLGDTAMYLCATSPRGGVYNEQFFGPGTRLTVL.

This clonotype was counted a few times. J is TRBJ2-7 and V is TRBV27; D might be TRBD1 (6 bases). V was clipped by 4 bases and J by 5 bases, with 12 bases between them. This CDR3 has 13 residues. The V gene's germline CDR1 is MNHEY and CDR2 SMNVEV (reference sequence). The CDR3 nucleotides read TGTGCCAGCAGTTCCCGTGGGGGCCACGAGCAGTACTTC. Its protein is CASSSRGGHEQYF.

This clonotype was counted only a few times. The V gene is TRBV2, the J gene TRBJ1-1; 7 bases are shared with TRBD1. The CDR3 spans 12 residues. The trim removed 11 bases at V and 5 bases at J, leaving 8 bases unmatched. Germline assignment: CDR1 SNHLY and CDR2 FYNNEI. CDR3 sequence reads: CASPGGRTEAFF. The DNA for the CDR3 is TGTGCCTCCCCAGGGGGGCGGACTGAAGCTTTCTTT.

This clonotype was counted ten times or more. The chain uses TRBV7-6 and TRBJ2-7; D not resolved. The CDR3 is 13 amino acids. Trimming pared 5 bases from V and 6 bases from J, leaving 14 bases between. The germline gives CDR1 SGHVS, CDR2 FNYEAQ. CDR3 amino acids: CASSPSLSREQYF. The CDR3 coding sequence is TGTGCCAGCAGCCCGTCTCTTTCCCGCGAGCAGTACTTC.

This clonotype was detected ten times or more. The chain links TRBV7-6 to TRBJ2-5, with D tentatively TRBD1 or TRBD2 (5 bases each). Germline assignment: CDR1 SGHVS and CDR2 FNYEAQ. The CDR3 is made up of 13 amino acids. Trimming took 5 bases from V and 5 from J, leaving 12 bases between them. The CDR3 region has the DNA TGTGCCAGCAGCCCGGGACGCAGGGAGACCCAGTACTTC. Its translation is CASSPGRRETQYF.

This clonotype was recorded a few times. The chain joins TRBV4-2 to TRBJ2-5; the D is unclear. Germline V gives CDR1 LGHNA, CDR2 YNFKEQ. The CDR3 contains 13 residues. Trimming removed 0 bases from V and 0 bases from J, with 2 bases in between. CDR3 DNA: TGTGCCAGCAGCCAAGAGGACCAAGAGACCCAGTACTTC. Translation: CASSQEDQETQYF.